This is a list of T cell receptor beta chains from one sample in a study of T cells in Graves' hyperthyroidism and ophthalmopathy. TCRdb independently ran MiXCR on the multiplex PCR reads; one entry per CDR3 protein. Of a few hundred thousand distinct CDR3 sequences listed, roughly 50% are singletons. Sequencing used peripheral blood or thyroid tissue (not recorded which). The receptor set was obtained from a woman aged 18-29 years with Graves' hyperthyroidism. Each CDR3 is given with its conserved first and last residue. A D gene is named only where the DNA matches it firmly. A clone size is listed for some rows: how often the clone was seen (once, few, many), or a class if it is expanded.

d_call: -
clone_size: many
v_call: TRBV27
j_call: TRBJ1-6
cdr3_nt: TGTGCCAGCAGGGCTTCACCCCTCCACTTT
cdr3_aa: CASRASPLHF

d_call: -
clone_size: -
v_call: TRBV20-1
j_call: TRBJ1-1
cdr3_nt: TGCAGTGCTAGACAGACGGGGCTGACTGAAGCTTTCTTT
cdr3_aa: CSARQTGLTEAFF

d_call: TRBD1
clone_size: -
v_call: TRBV20-1
j_call: TRBJ2-7
cdr3_nt: TGCAGTGCCAGCAGACAAGACAGGGCCTACGAGCAGTACTTC
cdr3_aa: CSASRQDRAYEQYF

d_call: TRBD1
clone_size: -
v_call: TRBV15
j_call: TRBJ1-2
cdr3_nt: TGTGCCACCAGCAGAGATGGGGACAGTGGGAACTATGGCTACACCTTC
cdr3_aa: CATSRDGDSGNYGYTF

d_call: -
clone_size: -
v_call: TRBV10-3
j_call: TRBJ2-7
cdr3_nt: TGTGCCATCAGTGTTCCCGGGGAGCTGTACTTC
cdr3_aa: CAISVPGELYF

d_call: -
clone_size: -
v_call: TRBV11-1
j_call: TRBJ2-7
cdr3_nt: TGTGCCAGCAGAGGAGCAGCGGGCTACTACGAGCAGTACTTC
cdr3_aa: CASRGAAGYYEQYF

d_call: -
clone_size: few
v_call: TRBV6-5
j_call: TRBJ1-5
cdr3_nt: TGTGCCAGTTTCCCGGGGGAGAGAAATCAGCCCCAGCATTTT
cdr3_aa: CASFPGERNQPQHF

d_call: TRBD2
clone_size: -
v_call: TRBV2
j_call: TRBJ2-6
cdr3_nt: TGTGCCAGCAGTTCCCGGACTAGCGGGGGTGACAACGTCCTGACTTTC
cdr3_aa: CASSSRTSGGDNVLTF

d_call: TRBD1
clone_size: -
v_call: TRBV6-2/TRBV6-3
j_call: TRBJ1-3
cdr3_nt: TGTGCCAGCAGCCGACGGGACAGCTCTGGAAACACCATATATTTT
cdr3_aa: CASSRRDSSGNTIYF

d_call: -
clone_size: many
v_call: TRBV7-2
j_call: TRBJ2-5
cdr3_nt: TGTGCCAGCACCCGGAGGGCAGTCCAAGAGACCCAGTACTTC
cdr3_aa: CASTRRAVQETQYF

d_call: -
clone_size: many
v_call: TRBV13
j_call: TRBJ1-5
cdr3_nt: TGTGCCAGCAGCTTAAAAGTTAGCAATCAGCCCCAGCATTTT
cdr3_aa: CASSLKVSNQPQHF

d_call: TRBD2
clone_size: -
v_call: TRBV4-1
j_call: TRBJ2-1
cdr3_nt: TGCGCCAGCAGCCAAGCTTCGGGCGGGAGTGGGAATGAGCAGTTCTTC
cdr3_aa: CASSQASGGSGNEQFF

d_call: -
clone_size: -
v_call: TRBV7-2
j_call: TRBJ2-1
cdr3_nt: TGTGCCAGCAGCTCAGGGGATGAGCAGTTCTTC
cdr3_aa: CASSSGDEQFF

d_call: -
clone_size: -
v_call: TRBV24-1
j_call: TRBJ2-5
cdr3_nt: TGTGCCACCACAAGTGGGGCTAGCTCAACGGGGACCCAGTACTTC
cdr3_aa: CATTSGASSTGTQYF

d_call: -
clone_size: once
v_call: TRBV7-9
j_call: TRBJ2-5
cdr3_nt: TGTGCCAGCAGCTTAGGGGGGACCCTGGAGCCCCAGTACTTC
cdr3_aa: CASSLGGTLEPQYF

d_call: -
clone_size: -
v_call: TRBV19
j_call: TRBJ2-4
cdr3_nt: TGTGCCAGTAGTGTCGACAAAGCCAAAAACATTCAGTACTTC
cdr3_aa: CASSVDKAKNIQYF

d_call: -
clone_size: many
v_call: TRBV20-1
j_call: TRBJ2-7
cdr3_nt: TGCAGTGCCCTAACAAACTACGAGCAGTACTTC
cdr3_aa: CSALTNYEQYF

d_call: -
clone_size: many
v_call: TRBV7-2
j_call: TRBJ2-7
cdr3_nt: TGTGCCAGCAGCTTCGCCCTAATAGGGAAAGAGCAGTACTTC
cdr3_aa: CASSFALIGKEQYF

d_call: -
clone_size: many
v_call: TRBV2
j_call: TRBJ2-2
cdr3_nt: TGTGCCAGCAGTGATGGATCAATCGGGGAGCTGTTTTTT
cdr3_aa: CASSDGSIGELFF

d_call: TRBD2
clone_size: -
v_call: TRBV11-2
j_call: TRBJ2-7
cdr3_nt: TGTGCCAGCAGCAAAGCGGGGGTGGGGTGGGGTGAGCAGTACTTC
cdr3_aa: CASSKAGVGWGEQYF

d_call: -
clone_size: many
v_call: TRBV4-3
j_call: TRBJ1-2
cdr3_nt: TGCGCCAGCAGCCAAGGGCAGGAGCGGACCTATGGCTACACCTTC
cdr3_aa: CASSQGQERTYGYTF

d_call: -
clone_size: -
v_call: TRBV19
j_call: TRBJ2-1
cdr3_nt: TGTGCCAGTTCCCTCGGATGGCACAATGAGCAGTTCTTC
cdr3_aa: CASSLGWHNEQFF

d_call: TRBD1
clone_size: few
v_call: TRBV24-1
j_call: TRBJ2-5
cdr3_nt: TGTGCCACCAGTGATTTTGGGACAGGGGGACAGGAGACCCAGTACTTC
cdr3_aa: CATSDFGTGGQETQYF

d_call: TRBD2
clone_size: -
v_call: TRBV12-3/TRBV12-4
j_call: TRBJ2-5
cdr3_nt: TGTGCCAGCAGTTTTACCGGGACTACTTCTGAGACCCAGTACTTC
cdr3_aa: CASSFTGTTSETQYF

d_call: -
clone_size: many
v_call: TRBV19
j_call: TRBJ1-1
cdr3_nt: TGTGCCAGTAGTATAGGCAGGGGGAACACTGAAGCTTTCTTT
cdr3_aa: CASSIGRGNTEAFF

d_call: -
clone_size: -
v_call: TRBV7-9
j_call: TRBJ1-1
cdr3_nt: TGTGCCAGCAGCTTAGGGGCAGGGGATGGCACTGAAGCTTTCTTT
cdr3_aa: CASSLGAGDGTEAFF

d_call: TRBD2
clone_size: once
v_call: TRBV10-3
j_call: TRBJ2-7
cdr3_nt: TGTGCCATCAGTGATGCTAGCGGGATGGGCTACGAGCAGTACTTC
cdr3_aa: CAISDASGMGYEQYF